These T cell receptor beta chains were read from a single sample in a study of PD-1 blockade in mismatch repair-deficient tumors. Only in-frame clones appear in the TCRdb table, and some are missing; sequencing was by immunoSEQ multiplex PCR. The data show tens of thousands of clones, approximately 88% seen once. The sequenced sample was peripheral blood, obtained 52 weeks after starting pembrolizumab. These receptors came from an adult with mismatch repair-deficient cancer. CDR3s leave out the opening cysteine and the closing phenylalanine or tryptophan. A D gene is named only where the DNA matches it firmly. The size of a clone is reported for some rows only, either as once, few or many, or as a class for expanded clones.

.,few,TRBV4-3,12,TRBJ1-2,ASSQDRQAYGYT
.,.,TRBV9,13,TRBJ1-1,ASSVDPDLNTEAF
TRBD1,.,TRBV29-1,12,TRBJ2-1,SGGTGGFYNEQF
TRBD2,.,TRBV4-1,16,TRBJ2-5,ASSHTPGLAGTQETQY
TRBD1,.,TRBV4-3,13,TRBJ2-7,ASSLRTGGYYEQY
.,.,TRBV6-5,13,TRBJ2-2,ASSYSWLHTGELF
.,.,TRBV9,13,TRBJ2-1,ASSVGGGPYNEQF
.,.,TRBV6-5,13,TRBJ1-2,ASSYLPAGRDGYT
TRBD2,.,TRBV4-2,14,TRBJ2-3,ASSGTSGRAADTQY
TRBD1,.,TRBV4-1,13,TRBJ1-5,ASSQERGHTQPQH
TRBD2,.,TRBV4-1,14,TRBJ2-2,ASSQELAGYTGELF
.,.,TRBV29-1,15,TRBJ2-3,SVVGVSGRPNPDTQY
TRBD1,.,TRBV19,13,TRBJ1-5,ASSIRQGTDQPQH